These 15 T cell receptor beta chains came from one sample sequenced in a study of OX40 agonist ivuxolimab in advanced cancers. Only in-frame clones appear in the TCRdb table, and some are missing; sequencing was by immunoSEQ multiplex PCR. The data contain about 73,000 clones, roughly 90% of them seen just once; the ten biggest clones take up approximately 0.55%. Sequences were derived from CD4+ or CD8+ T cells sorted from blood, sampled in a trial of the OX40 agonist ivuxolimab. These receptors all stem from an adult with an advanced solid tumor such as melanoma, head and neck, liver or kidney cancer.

In DNA form, the CDR3 reads TGCAGCGTTTTCTCCCCCGCTAGCGGGAGCACAGATACGCAGTATTTT. This gives the protein CSVFSPASGSTDTQYF. V usage is TRBV29-1 and J usage is TRBJ2-3; TRBD2 aligns across 8 bases. The germline gives CDR1 SQVTM, CDR2 ANQGSEA. This CDR3 is built from 16 residues. After removal of 5 bases from V and 0 bases from J, the junction contained 10 bases not matched to a gene.

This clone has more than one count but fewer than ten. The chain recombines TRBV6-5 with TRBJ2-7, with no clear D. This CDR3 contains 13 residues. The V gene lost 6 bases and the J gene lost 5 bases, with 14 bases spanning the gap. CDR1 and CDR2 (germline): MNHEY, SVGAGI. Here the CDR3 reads CASSRLRGNEQYF. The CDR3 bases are TGTGCCAGCAGCCGGCTCCGAGGAAACGAGCAGTACTTC.

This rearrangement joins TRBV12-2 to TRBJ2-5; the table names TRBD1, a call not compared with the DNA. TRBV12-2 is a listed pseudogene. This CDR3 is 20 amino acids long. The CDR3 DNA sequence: TGTGCAAGTCGCTTAGCGCTCTTGTTGATGGATTGGGGGCTCCAAGAGACCCAGTACTTC. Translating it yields CASRLALLLMDWGLQETQYF.

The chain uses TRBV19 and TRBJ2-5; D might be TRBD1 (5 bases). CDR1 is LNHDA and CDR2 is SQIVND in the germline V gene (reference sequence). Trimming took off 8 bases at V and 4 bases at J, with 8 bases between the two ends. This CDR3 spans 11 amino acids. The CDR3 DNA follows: TGTGCCAGTGGGGCTGGAGAGACCCAGTACTTC. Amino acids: CASGAGETQYF.

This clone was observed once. CDR3 DNA: TGTGCCAGCAGCTCGTCTAGTGACGAGCAGTACTTC. Protein product: CASSSSSDEQYF. The chain combines TRBV7-2 with TRBJ2-7; D ambiguous. Germline values: CDR1 SGHTA, CDR2 FQGNSA. The CDR3 has 12 residues. Trimming shortened V by 4 bases and J by 5 bases, and 9 bases separated the two germline ends.

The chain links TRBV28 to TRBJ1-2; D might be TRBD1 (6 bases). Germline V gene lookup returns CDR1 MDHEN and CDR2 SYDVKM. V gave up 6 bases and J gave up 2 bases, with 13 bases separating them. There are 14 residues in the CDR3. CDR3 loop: CASSIAGENYGYTF. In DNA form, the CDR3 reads TGTGCCAGCAGCATCGCAGGGGAAAACTATGGCTACACCTTC.

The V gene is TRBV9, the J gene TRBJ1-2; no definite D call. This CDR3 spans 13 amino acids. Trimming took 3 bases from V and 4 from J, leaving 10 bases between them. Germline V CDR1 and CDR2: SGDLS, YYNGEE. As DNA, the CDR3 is TGTGCCAGCAGCGGGGCATTTCCCTATGGCTACACCTTC. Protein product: CASSGAFPYGYTF.

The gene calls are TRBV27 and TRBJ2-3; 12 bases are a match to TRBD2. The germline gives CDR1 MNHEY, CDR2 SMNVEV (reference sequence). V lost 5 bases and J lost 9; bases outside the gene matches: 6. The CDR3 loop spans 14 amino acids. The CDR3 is CASSTRTSGTTQYF. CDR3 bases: TGTGCCAGCAGTACCCGGACTAGCGGGACCACGCAGTATTTT.

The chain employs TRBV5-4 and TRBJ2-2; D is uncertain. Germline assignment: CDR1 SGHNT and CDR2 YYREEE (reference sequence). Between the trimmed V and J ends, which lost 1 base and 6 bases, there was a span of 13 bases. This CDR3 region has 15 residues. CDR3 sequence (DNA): TGTGCCAGCAGCTTGCCTCACCAAAAGGCCGGGGAGCTGTTTTTT. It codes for CASSLPHQKAGELFF. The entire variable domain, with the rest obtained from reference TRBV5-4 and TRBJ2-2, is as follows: ETGVTQSPTHLIKTRGQQVTLRCSSQSGHNTVSWYQQALGQGPQFIFQYYREEENGRGNFPPRFSGLQFPNYSSELNVNALELDDSALYLCASSLPHQKAGELFFGEGSRLTVL.

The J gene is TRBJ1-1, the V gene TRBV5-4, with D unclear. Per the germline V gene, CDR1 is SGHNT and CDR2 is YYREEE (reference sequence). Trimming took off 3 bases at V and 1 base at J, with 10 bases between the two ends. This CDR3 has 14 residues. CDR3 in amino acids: CASSSPRGNTEAFF. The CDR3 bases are TGTGCCAGCAGCTCCCCTCGGGGGAACACTGAAGCTTTCTTT.

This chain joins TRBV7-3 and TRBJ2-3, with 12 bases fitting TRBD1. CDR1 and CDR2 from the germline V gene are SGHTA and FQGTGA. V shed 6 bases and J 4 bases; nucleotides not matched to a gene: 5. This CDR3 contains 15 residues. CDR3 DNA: TGTGCCAGCAGAGGGACAGGGGGCGCAGCAGATACGCAGTATTTT. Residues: CASRGTGGAADTQYF.

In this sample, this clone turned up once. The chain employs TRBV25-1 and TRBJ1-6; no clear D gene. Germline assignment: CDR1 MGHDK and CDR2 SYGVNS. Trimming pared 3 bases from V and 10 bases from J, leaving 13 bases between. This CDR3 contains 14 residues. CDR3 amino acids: CASSDWAGNSPLHF. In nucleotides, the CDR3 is TGTGCCAGCAGTGATTGGGCGGGGAACTCACCCCTCCACTTT.

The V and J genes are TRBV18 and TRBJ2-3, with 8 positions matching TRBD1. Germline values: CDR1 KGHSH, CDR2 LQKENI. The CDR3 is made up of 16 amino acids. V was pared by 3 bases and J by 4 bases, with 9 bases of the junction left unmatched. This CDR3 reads CASSPGRTGSADTQYF. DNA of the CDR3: TGTGCCAGCTCACCGGGACGGACAGGGTCCGCAGATACGCAGTATTTT.

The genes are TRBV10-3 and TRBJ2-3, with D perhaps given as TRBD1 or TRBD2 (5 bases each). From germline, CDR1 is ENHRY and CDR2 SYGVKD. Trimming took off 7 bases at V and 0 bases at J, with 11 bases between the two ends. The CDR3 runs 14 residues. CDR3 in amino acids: CAIKDGASTDTQYF. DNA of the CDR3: TGTGCCATCAAGGACGGGGCTAGCACAGATACGCAGTATTTT.

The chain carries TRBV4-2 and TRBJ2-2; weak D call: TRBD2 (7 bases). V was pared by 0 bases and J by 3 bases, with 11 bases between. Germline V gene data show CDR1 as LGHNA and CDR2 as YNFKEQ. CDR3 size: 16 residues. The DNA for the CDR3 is TGTGCCAGCAGCCAAGATAGGGGGGGCGACACCGGGGAGCTGTTTTTT. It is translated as CASSQDRGGDTGELFF.